The 24 T cell receptor beta chains in this list originate from one sample, sequenced in a study of blood T cell repertoires in COVID-19. Some clones are missing from TCRdb's copy, which holds only in-frame ones; the method was immunoSEQ multiplex PCR. The table has under 200,000 clones, approximately 88% seen once. The sample consisted of PBMCs or T cells enriched from blood (not recorded which). These receptors were taken from a woman in her sixties who had recovered from COVID-19.

The V call is TRBV28, the J call TRBJ2-7; a possible D gene is TRBD1 (5 bases). Trimming shortened V by 3 bases and J by 6 bases, and 15 bases separated the two germline ends. This CDR3 contains 14 residues. Germline CDR1 is MDHEN and CDR2 is SYDVKM. The CDR3 protein is CASSLQQGIGEQYF. CDR3 nucleotides: TGTGCCAGCAGTTTGCAGCAGGGCATAGGCGAGCAGTACTTC.

V usage is TRBV19 and J usage is TRBJ1-4; D may be TRBD1 (5 bases). Trimming shortened V by 7 bases and J by 4 bases, and 16 bases separated the two germline ends. CDR1 is LNHDA, CDR2 SQIVND, per germline (reference sequence). There are 15 residues in the CDR3. CDR3 amino acids: CASTPWGRSNEKLFF. Written as DNA, the CDR3 is TGTGCCAGTACACCCTGGGGCAGGAGTAATGAAAAACTGTTTTTT.

The rearrangement uses TRBV7-3 and TRBJ2-1; unclear D gene. The V end lost 3 bases, the J end lost 6 bases, and 12 bases lay between the germline ends. The CDR3 is 14 residues long. Germline assignment: CDR1 SGHTA and CDR2 FQGTGA. The CDR3 sequence: CASSLSSASNEQFF. The DNA of the CDR3 is TGTGCCAGCAGCTTGAGTTCTGCGAGCAATGAGCAGTTCTTC.

The gene calls are TRBV3-1 (or the pseudogene TRBV3-2) and TRBJ1-2, with D hard to call. V was pared by 4 bases and J by 3 bases, with 9 bases between. CDR1 and CDR2 (germline): LGHDT, YNNKEL (reference sequence). The CDR3 extends over 13 amino acids. The CDR3 region has the DNA TGTGCCAGCAGCCCTGCCAGGTACTATGGCTACACCTTC. Its translation is CASSPARYYGYTF.

J is TRBJ1-1 and V is TRBV2, with 11 bases identical to TRBD1. This CDR3 comprises 17 residues. Germline trimming cut 0 bases from V and 5 bases from J; bases unmatched to any gene: 8. CDR1 and CDR2 from the germline V gene are SNHLY and FYNNEI. CDR3 nucleotides: TGTGCCAGCAGTGAAGCGATTGGGACAGGGGGGGGTACTGAAGCTTTCTTT. Amino acids: CASSEAIGTGGGTEAFF. The full variable domain, rest sourced from reference TRBV2 and TRBJ1-1, is EPEVTQTPSHQVTQMGQEVILRCVPISNHLYFYWYRQILGQKVEFLVSFYNNEISEKSEIFDDQFSVERPDGSNFTLKIRSTKLEDSAMYFCASSEAIGTGGGTEAFFGQGTRLTVV.

The CDR3 DNA reads TGCGCCAGCAGCCCTCAGGGTTCAATGATCAACAATGAGCAGTTCTTC. This codes for CASSPQGSMINNEQFF. The chain is built from TRBV5-1 and TRBJ2-1; D may be TRBD1 (5 bases). Trimming took off 4 bases at V and 5 bases at J, with 19 bases between the two ends. The CDR3 contains 16 residues. The germline CDR1 and CDR2 sequences are SGHRS and YFSETQ.

This chain connects TRBV6-1 to TRBJ1-6; D remains unclear. Germline V gene data show CDR1 as MNHNS and CDR2 as SASEGT. The V gene lost 2 bases and the J gene lost 7 bases, with 6 bases spanning the gap. The CDR3 loop spans 13 amino acids. CDR3 loop: CASSEPGNSPLHF. CDR3 nucleotide sequence: TGTGCCAGCAGTGAACCGGGGAATTCACCCCTCCACTTT.

The gene calls are TRBV11-2 and TRBJ2-7; maybe TRBD2 (5 bases). The V and J ends lost 1 base and 6 bases respectively, with 16 bases between them. CDR1 SGHAT and CDR2 FQNNGV come from the germline V gene. This CDR3 comprises 15 residues. The CDR3 DNA is TGTGCCAGCAGCTTAGGAGGGTCCCCGGCGGCCGAGCAGTACTTC. Protein: CASSLGGSPAAEQYF. Together with reference TRBV11-2 and TRBJ2-7, the CDR3 gives the full variable domain: EAGVAQSPRYKIIEKRQSVAFWCNPISGHATLYWYQQILGQGPKLLIQFQNNGVVDDSQLPKDRFSAERLKGVDSTLKIQPAKLEDSAVYLCASSLGGSPAAEQYFGPGTRLTVT.

The chain uses TRBV27 and TRBJ2-3, with 9 nucleotides matching TRBD1. The CDR3 totals 16 residues. Germline V gene data show CDR1 as MNHEY and CDR2 as SMNVEV (reference sequence). Germline trimming cut 2 bases from V and 9 bases from J; bases unmatched to any gene: 12. The CDR3 sequence is CASSLRPTGGMATQYF. CDR3 DNA: TGTGCCAGCAGTTTAAGGCCGACAGGGGGAATGGCAACGCAGTATTTT.

V gene TRBV19 combines with J gene TRBJ1-6; 9 nucleotides line up with TRBD1. CDR3 length: 14 residues. Germline CDR1 reads LNHDA; CDR2 reads SQIVND (reference sequence). V shed 6 bases and J 10 bases; nucleotides not matched to a gene: 7. DNA of the CDR3: TGTGCCAGTAGCCCGGACAGGGGCGGGTCACCCCTCCACTTT. Amino acid sequence: CASSPDRGGSPLHF.

The chain has TRBV5-4 and TRBJ2-3, with 10 bases fitting TRBD1. This CDR3 region has 15 residues. Trimming removed 3 bases from V and 5 bases from J; junction bases left unmatched: 6. Germline V gives CDR1 SGHNT, CDR2 YYREEE (reference sequence). Written as DNA, the CDR3 is TGTGCCAGCAGCTCCAGACAGGGGGCTGTAGATACGCAGTATTTT. It codes for CASSSRQGAVDTQYF.

This chain links TRBV5-1 with TRBJ1-5; 9 nucleotides match TRBD1. In germline, CDR1 is SGHRS, CDR2 YFSETQ. J lost 6 bases, V lost 2 bases, and 6 bases had no gene match. This CDR3 has 15 amino acids. The CDR3 spells CASSLQGAEGQPQHF. CDR3 nucleotide sequence: TGCGCCAGCAGCTTACAGGGGGCAGAGGGTCAGCCCCAGCATTTT.

The chain combines TRBV30 with TRBJ1-2; D perhaps matches TRBD1 (5 bases). Germline V gene sequence: CDR1 GTSNPN, CDR2 SVGIG (reference sequence). Trimming left V 1 base short and J 2 bases short, with 5 bases between. There are 12 residues in the CDR3. CDR3 loop: CAWSGQNYGYTF. The CDR3 DNA reads as TGTGCCTGGAGTGGACAGAACTATGGCTACACCTTC.

The chain uses TRBV28 and TRBJ2-2, with D unclear. Germline V gene lookup returns CDR1 MDHEN and CDR2 SYDVKM. The CDR3 runs to 14 residues. Between the trimmed V and J ends, which lost 3 bases and 0 bases, there was a span of 5 bases. CDR3 loop: CASSFATNTGELFF. The CDR3 nucleotides are TGTGCCAGCAGTTTTGCTACGAACACCGGGGAGCTGTTTTTT. The entire variable domain, with the rest obtained from reference TRBV28 and TRBJ2-2, is as follows: DVKVTQSSRYLVKRTGEKVFLECVQDMDHENMFWYRQDPGLGLRLIYFSYDVKMKEKGDIPEGYSVSREKKERFSLILESASTNQTSMYLCASSFATNTGELFFGEGSRLTVL.

The genes are TRBV24-1 and TRBJ2-5; D is unresolved. Germline lookup yields CDR1 KGHDR and CDR2 SFDVKD. The CDR3 has 12 amino acids. Trimming left V 1 base short and J 5 bases short, with 4 bases between. The CDR3 DNA sequence: TGTGCCACCAGTGATTTTATGGAGACCCAGTACTTC. Its translation is CATSDFMETQYF.

The rearrangement joins TRBV7-3 to TRBJ1-1; D is undetermined. CDR1 is SGHTA, CDR2 FQGTGA, per germline. The CDR3 covers 13 residues. V lost 3 bases and J lost 0, with 5 bases in between. CDR3 DNA sequence: TGTGCCAGCAGCTTGCGTATGAACACTGAAGCTTTCTTT. Residues: CASSLRMNTEAFF.

The chain joins TRBV6-5 to TRBJ2-1; 7 bases are a match to TRBD2. Germline CDR1 is MNHEY and CDR2 is SVGAGI. The V gene end was trimmed by 0 bases and the J gene end by 2 bases; junction bases not matched to a gene: 4. The CDR3 totals 16 residues. CDR3 protein: CASSYSLAEAYNEQFF. CDR3 DNA sequence: TGTGCCAGCAGTTACTCTCTAGCGGAAGCCTACAATGAGCAGTTCTTC.

The V call is TRBV2, the J call TRBJ2-7; D gene ambiguous. The CDR3 has 12 amino acids. Trimming pared 3 bases from V and 1 base from J, leaving 4 bases between. The germline V gene encodes CDR1 SNHLY and CDR2 FYNNEI. The CDR3 here is CASSDRSYEQYF. DNA for the CDR3: TGTGCCAGCAGTGATAGATCCTACGAGCAGTACTTC.

This clone was detected once. Other DNA sequences within the sample encode an identical CDR3. The chain joins TRBV4-2 to TRBJ1-1; tentatively, D is TRBD1 (5 bases). The CDR3 is 14 residues long. Germline lookup yields CDR1 LGHNA and CDR2 YNFKEQ. V dropped 4 bases and J dropped 5 bases, with 14 bases sitting between them. CDR3 nucleotide sequence: TGTGCCAGCAGCCTACAGGTAGGAGGGACTGAAGCTTTCTTT. This gives the protein CASSLQVGGTEAFF.

CDR3 DNA: TGTGCCAGCAGTGACGACGCCAACAGACCCGGGAGATACGAGCAGTACTTC. Translating it yields CASSDDANRPGRYEQYF. The chain links TRBV25-1 to TRBJ2-7, with TRBD2 as a possible D gene (6 bases). The CDR3 loop spans 17 amino acids. Per germline, CDR1 MGHDK and CDR2 SYGVNS. The V end was cut by 3 bases, the J end by 4 bases, with 22 bases between.

The chain carries TRBV12-5 and TRBJ2-2; D is unresolved. Germline CDR1 reads LGHNT; CDR2 reads FRNRAP. V dropped 6 bases and J dropped 0 bases, with 11 bases sitting between them. The CDR3 contains 15 residues. The chain's CDR3 is CASGPQAPNTGELFF. CDR3 bases: TGTGCTAGTGGGCCCCAGGCCCCGAACACCGGGGAGCTGTTTTTT.

This rearrangement joins TRBV10-1 to TRBJ1-4; D uncertain. The CDR3 length is 13 residues. The ends were cut back, 10 bases at V and 6 bases at J, with 15 bases in the middle. Germline CDR1 and CDR2: WNHNN and SYGVQD (reference sequence). The CDR3 region is CANPCGGDEKLFF. For the CDR3, the DNA is TGCGCCAATCCTTGTGGCGGGGATGAAAAACTGTTTTTT.

The chain uses TRBV3-1 (or the pseudogene TRBV3-2) and TRBJ2-4; D ambiguous. Germline assignment: CDR1 LGHDT and CDR2 YNNKEL (reference sequence). Trimming shortened V by 4 bases and J by 0 bases, and 7 bases separated the two germline ends. The CDR3 runs to 14 residues. DNA of the CDR3: TGTGCCAGCAGCCCCGACTTAGCCAAAAACATTCAGTACTTC. Its protein is CASSPDLAKNIQYF.

The chain carries TRBV24-1 and TRBJ2-7, with D perhaps matching TRBD2 (5 bases). This CDR3 has 12 amino acids. Trimming stripped 10 bases from V and 10 bases from J, with 19 bases between. Germline V lookup: CDR1 KGHDR, CDR2 SFDVKD. The DNA of the CDR3 is TGTGCCACAACTAGACCAGCCCATACCCAGTACTTC. Its protein is CATTRPAHTQYF.